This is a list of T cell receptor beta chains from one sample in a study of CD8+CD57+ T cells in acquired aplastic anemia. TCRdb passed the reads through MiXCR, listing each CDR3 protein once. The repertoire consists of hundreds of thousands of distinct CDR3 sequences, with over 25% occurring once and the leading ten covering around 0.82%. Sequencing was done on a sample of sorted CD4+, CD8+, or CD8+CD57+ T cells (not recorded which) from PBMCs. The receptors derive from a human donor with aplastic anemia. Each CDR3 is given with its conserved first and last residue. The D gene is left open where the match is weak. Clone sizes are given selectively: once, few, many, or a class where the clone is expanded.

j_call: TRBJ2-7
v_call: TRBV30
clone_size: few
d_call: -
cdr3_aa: CAWSVRAYEQYF
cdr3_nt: TGTGCCTGGAGTGTCCGGGCCTACGAGCAGTACTTC

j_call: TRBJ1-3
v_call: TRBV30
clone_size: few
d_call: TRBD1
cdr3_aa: CAWSQRHRGGGNTIYF
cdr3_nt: TGTGCCTGGAGTCAACGCCACAGGGGAGGTGGAAACACCATATATTTT

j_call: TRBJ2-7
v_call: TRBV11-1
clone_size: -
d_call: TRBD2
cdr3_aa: CASSLRGLAGSSEQYF
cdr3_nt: TGTGCCAGCAGCTTACGAGGACTAGCGGGATCTTCCGAGCAGTACTTC

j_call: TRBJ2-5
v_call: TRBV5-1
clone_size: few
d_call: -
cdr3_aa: CASSTGTATPQETQYF
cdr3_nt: TGCGCCAGCAGCACAGGGACGGCTACCCCCCAAGAGACCCAGTACTTC

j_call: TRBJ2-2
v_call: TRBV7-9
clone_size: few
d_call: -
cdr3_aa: CASSVREPGELFF
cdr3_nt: TGTGCCAGCAGCGTCCGGGAGCCCGGGGAGCTGTTTTTT

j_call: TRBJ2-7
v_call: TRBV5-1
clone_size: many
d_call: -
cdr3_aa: CASSLVRGEAYEQYF
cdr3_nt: TGCGCCAGCAGCTTGGTCAGGGGGGAAGCCTACGAGCAGTACTTC

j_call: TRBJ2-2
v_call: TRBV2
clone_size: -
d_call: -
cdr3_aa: CASSESTAGNTGELFF
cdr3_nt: TGTGCCAGCAGTGAATCTACAGCTGGAAACACCGGGGAGCTGTTTTTT

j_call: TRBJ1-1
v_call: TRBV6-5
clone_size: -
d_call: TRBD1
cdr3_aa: CASSSDTSGGIEALF
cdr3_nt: TGTGCCAGCAGTTCGGATACTTCAGGGGGCATTGAAGCTCTCTTT

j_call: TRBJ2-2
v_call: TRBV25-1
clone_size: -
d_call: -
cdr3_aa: CASYWVSNTGELFF
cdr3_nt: TGTGCCAGCTATTGGGTTTCGAACACCGGGGAGCTGTTTTTT

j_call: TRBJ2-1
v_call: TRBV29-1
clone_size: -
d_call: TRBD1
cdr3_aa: CSGLGGQFYNEQFF
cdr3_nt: TGCAGCGGTCTTGGGGGACAGTTTTACAATGAGCAGTTCTTC

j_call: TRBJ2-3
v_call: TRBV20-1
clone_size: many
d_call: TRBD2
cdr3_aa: CSASTSGRSTDTQYF
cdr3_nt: TGCAGTGCATCCACTAGCGGGAGGAGCACAGATACGCAGTATTTT

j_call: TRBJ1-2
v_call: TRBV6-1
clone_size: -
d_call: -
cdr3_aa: CASGSIQGTYGYTF
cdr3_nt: TGTGCCAGCGGCAGCATACAGGGAACCTATGGCTACACCTTC

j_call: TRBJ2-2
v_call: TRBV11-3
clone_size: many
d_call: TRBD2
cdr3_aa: CASSGLIAGNTGELFF
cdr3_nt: TGTGCCAGCAGCGGCTTAATAGCGGGGAACACCGGGGAGCTGTTTTTT

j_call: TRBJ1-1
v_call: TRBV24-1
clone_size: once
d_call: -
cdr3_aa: CATRETVSTEAFF
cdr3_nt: TGTGCCACCAGAGAGACAGTGAGCACTGAAGCTTTCTTT

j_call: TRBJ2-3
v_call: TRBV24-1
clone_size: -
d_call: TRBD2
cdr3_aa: CATSDKGLVPQYF
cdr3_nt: TGTGCCACCAGTGACAAGGGACTAGTCCCGCAGTATTTT

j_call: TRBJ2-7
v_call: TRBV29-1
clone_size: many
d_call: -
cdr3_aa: CSVGPSTYEQYF
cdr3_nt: TGCAGCGTTGGACCAAGCACCTACGAGCAGTACTTC

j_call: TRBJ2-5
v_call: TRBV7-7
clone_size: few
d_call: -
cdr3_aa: CASSPGQVKRETQYF
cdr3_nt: TGTGCTAGCAGCCCGGGACAAGTTAAGAGGGAGACCCAGTACTTC

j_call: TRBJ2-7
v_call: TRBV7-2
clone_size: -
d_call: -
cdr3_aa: CASSLVTGADSPRF
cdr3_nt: TGTGCCAGCAGCTTAGTAACGGGGGCAGACTCTCCCCGATTC

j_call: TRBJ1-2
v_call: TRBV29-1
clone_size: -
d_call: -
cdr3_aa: CSVAWSGGNYGYTF
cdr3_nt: TGCAGCGTTGCTTGGTCTGGGGGAAACTATGGCTACACCTTC

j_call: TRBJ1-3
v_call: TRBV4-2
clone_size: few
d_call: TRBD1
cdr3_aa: CASSPIQGEGPTIYF
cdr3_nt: TGTGCCAGCAGCCCTATTCAGGGGGAAGGGCCCACCATATATTTT

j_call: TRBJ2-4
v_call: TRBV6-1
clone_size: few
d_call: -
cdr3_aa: CASTEGSRGIQYF
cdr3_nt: TGTGCCAGCACGGAAGGGTCTCGTGGCATTCAGTACTTC

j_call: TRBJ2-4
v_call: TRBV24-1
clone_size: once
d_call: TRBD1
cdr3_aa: CATSDYGQGGRDIQYF
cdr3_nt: TGTGCCACCAGTGATTACGGACAGGGGGGGAGAGACATTCAGTACTTC

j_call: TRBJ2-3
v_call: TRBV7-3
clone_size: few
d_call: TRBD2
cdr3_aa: CASTKTSGRFRFNF
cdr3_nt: TGTGCCAGCACCAAGACTAGCGGGAGATTCCGATTTAATTTT

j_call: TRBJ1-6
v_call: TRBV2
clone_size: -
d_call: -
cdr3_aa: CASTEGVPGNSPLHF
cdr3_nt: TGTGCCAGCACCGAGGGGGTCCCGGGGAATTCACCCCTCCACTTT

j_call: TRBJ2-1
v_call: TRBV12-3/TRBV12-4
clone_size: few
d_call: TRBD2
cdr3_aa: CASRGRLAGYNEQFF
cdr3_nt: TGTGCCAGCAGGGGGAGACTAGCGGGTTACAATGAGCAGTTCTTC

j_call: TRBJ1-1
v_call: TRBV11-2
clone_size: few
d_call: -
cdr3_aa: CASTLRPFRQANMNTEAFF
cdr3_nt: TGTGCCAGCACCCTACGTCCCTTTAGACAGGCGAATATGAACACTGAAGCTTTCTTT

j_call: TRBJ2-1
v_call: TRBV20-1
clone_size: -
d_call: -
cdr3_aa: CSASPRSSYNEQFF
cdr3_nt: TGCAGTGCTAGCCCTAGAAGCTCCTACAATGAGCAGTTCTTC

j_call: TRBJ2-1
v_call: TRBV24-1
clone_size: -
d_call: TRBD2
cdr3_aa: CATSGRLAGTYEQFF
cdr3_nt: TGTGCCACCAGTGGACGACTAGCGGGAACTTATGAGCAGTTCTTC

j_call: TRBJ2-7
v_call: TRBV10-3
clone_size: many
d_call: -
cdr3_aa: CAISDDILEQYF
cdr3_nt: TGTGCCATCAGTGATGACATCCTCGAGCAGTACTTC

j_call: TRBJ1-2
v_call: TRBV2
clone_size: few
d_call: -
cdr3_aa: CASGRDLSIYTF
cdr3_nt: TGTGCCAGCGGCCGGGACCTCAGCATCTACACCTTC

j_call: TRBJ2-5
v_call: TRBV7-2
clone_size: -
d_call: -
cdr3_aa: CVSSLGSLQGTQYF
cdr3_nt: TGTGTCAGCAGCTTAGGCTCCCTGCAAGGGACCCAGTACTTC

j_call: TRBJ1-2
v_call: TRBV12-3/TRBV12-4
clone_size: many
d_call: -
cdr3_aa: CASSLWAGEGYTF
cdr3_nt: TGTGCCAGCAGTTTATGGGCAGGGGAAGGCTACACCTTC

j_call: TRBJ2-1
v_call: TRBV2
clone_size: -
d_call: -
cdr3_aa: CASSETRGYNEQFF
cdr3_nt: TGTGCCAGCAGCGAAACCCGGGGCTACAATGAGCAGTTCTTC

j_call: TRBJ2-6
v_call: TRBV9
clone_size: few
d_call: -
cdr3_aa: CASSVDGDSGANVLTF
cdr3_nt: TGTGCCAGCAGCGTAGATGGGGACTCAGGGGCCAACGTCCTGACTTTC

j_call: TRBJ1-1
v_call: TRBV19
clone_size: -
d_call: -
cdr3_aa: CASSISGFAGTEAFF
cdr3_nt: TGTGCCAGTAGTATATCAGGGTTTGCGGGCACTGAAGCTTTCTTT

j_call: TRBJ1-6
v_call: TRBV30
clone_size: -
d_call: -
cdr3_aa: CAWSTSDPYNSPLHF
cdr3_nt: TGTGCCTGGAGTACGAGCGACCCATATAATTCACCCCTCCACTTT

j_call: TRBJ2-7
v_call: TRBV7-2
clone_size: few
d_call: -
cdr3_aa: CASSLDRNEQYF
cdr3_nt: TGTGCCAGCAGCTTAGACCGGAATGAGCAGTACTTC

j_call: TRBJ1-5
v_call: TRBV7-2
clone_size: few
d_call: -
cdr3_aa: CASSLDRGREPQHF
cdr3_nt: TGTGCCAGCAGCTTAGACCGGGGGAGAGAGCCCCAGCATTTT

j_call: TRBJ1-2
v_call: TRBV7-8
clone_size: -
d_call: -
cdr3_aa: CASSGGGRSDGYTF
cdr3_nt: TGTGCCAGCAGCGGGGGGGGGCGCAGCGATGGCTACACCTTC

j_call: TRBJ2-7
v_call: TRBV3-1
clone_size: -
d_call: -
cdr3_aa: CASSPFTGSQYEQYF
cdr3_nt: TGTGCCAGCAGCCCTTTTACAGGATCGCAGTACGAGCAGTACTTC

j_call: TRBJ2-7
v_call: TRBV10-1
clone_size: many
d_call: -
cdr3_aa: CASSDPDGYEQYF
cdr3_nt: TGCGCCAGCAGTGATCCCGACGGCTACGAGCAGTACTTC

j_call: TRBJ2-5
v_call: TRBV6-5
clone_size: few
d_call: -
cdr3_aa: CASSYSRGIGETQYF
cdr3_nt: TGTGCCAGCAGTTACTCACGGGGAATCGGTGAGACCCAGTACTTC

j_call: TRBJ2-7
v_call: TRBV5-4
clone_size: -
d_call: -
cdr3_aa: CASSPEPSEQYF
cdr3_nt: TGTGCCAGCAGCCCTGAACCCTCCGAGCAGTACTTC

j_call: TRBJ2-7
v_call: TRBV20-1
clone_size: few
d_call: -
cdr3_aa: CSAAREVYEQYF
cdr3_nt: TGCAGTGCCGCACGGGAAGTCTACGAGCAGTACTTC

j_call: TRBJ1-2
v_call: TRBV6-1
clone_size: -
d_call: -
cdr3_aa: CASSEALGYGYTF
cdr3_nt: TGTGCCAGCAGTGAAGCCCTGGGCTATGGCTACACCTTC

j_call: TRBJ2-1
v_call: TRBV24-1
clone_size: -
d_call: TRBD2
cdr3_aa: CATSRLAGDNNEQFF
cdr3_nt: TGTGCCACCAGCCGTCTAGCGGGGGACAACAATGAGCAGTTCTTC

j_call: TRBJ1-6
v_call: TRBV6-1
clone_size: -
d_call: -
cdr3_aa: CASSGGGVSYNSPLHF
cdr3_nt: TGTGCCAGCAGTGGAGGGGGGGTGTCCTATAATTCACCCCTCCACTTT

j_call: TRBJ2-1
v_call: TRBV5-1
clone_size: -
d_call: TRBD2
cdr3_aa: CASSLVAGGDNEQFF
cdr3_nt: TGCGCCAGCAGCTTGGTAGCGGGGGGCGACAATGAGCAGTTCTTC

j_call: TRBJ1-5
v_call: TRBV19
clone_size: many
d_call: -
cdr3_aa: CASSIGANQPQHF
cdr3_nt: TGTGCCAGTAGTATCGGGGCGAATCAGCCCCAGCATTTT

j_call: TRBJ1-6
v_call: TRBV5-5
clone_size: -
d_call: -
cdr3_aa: CASSLYGPPKNSPLHF
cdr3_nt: TGTGCCAGCAGCTTGTACGGACCACCAAAAAATTCACCCCTCCACTTT

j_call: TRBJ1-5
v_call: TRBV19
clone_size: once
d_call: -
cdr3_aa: CASSIGGYSDQPQHF
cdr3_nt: TGTGCCAGTAGTATAGGGGGTTATAGCGATCAGCCCCAGCATTTT

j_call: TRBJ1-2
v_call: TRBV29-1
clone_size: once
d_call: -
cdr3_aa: CSVAQPGQYYGYTF
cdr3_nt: TGCAGCGTCGCCCAACCCGGACAGTACTATGGCTACACCTTC

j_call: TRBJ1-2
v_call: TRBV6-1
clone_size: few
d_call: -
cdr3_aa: CAIWNPAGFYGYTF
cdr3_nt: TGTGCCATCTGGAACCCCGCAGGCTTCTATGGCTACACCTTC

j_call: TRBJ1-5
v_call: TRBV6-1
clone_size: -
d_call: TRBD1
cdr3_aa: CASRSLDRRDQPQHF
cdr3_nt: TGTGCCAGCAGGAGTTTGGACAGGCGAGATCAGCCCCAGCATTTT

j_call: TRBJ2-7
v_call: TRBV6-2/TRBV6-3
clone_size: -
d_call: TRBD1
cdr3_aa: CASSSRGEQYF
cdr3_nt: TGTGCCAGCAGTTCCAGGGGGGAGCAGTACTTC

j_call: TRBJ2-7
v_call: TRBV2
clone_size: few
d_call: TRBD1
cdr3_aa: CASSLRDRNYEQYF
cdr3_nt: TGTGCCAGCAGCCTCCGGGACAGAAACTACGAGCAGTACTTC

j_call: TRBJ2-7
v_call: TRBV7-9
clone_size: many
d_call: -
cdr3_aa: CASSSFQTVSSYEQYF
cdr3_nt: TGTGCCAGCAGCTCATTCCAGACAGTAAGCTCCTACGAGCAGTACTTC

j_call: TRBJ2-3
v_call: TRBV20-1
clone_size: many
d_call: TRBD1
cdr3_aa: CSAASGTGEDTQYF
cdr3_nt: TGCAGTGCAGCAAGCGGGACAGGGGAGGATACGCAGTATTTT

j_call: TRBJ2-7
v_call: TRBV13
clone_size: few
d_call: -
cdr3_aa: CASSPRASHSYEQYF
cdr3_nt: TGTGCCAGTTCACCCCGGGCTAGCCACTCCTACGAGCAGTACTTC